This TCR beta chain was found in a study of T cell changes during pregnancy in multiple sclerosis. Only in-frame clones appear in the TCRdb table, and some are missing; sequencing was by immunoSEQ multiplex PCR. The sample includes just under 80,000 clones, roughly 95% seen only once; the top ten take about 0.69%. This CDR3 region has 15 residues. Trimming took 3 bases from V and 1 from J, leaving 13 bases between them. In germline, CDR1 is MDHEN, CDR2 SYDVKM. The chain employs TRBV28 and TRBJ2-7; possibly TRBD1 for D (6 bases). This receptor was obtained from a female donor in good health, enrolled as a control in a pregnancy study. Sample: peripheral blood, taken in the second trimester of pregnancy. The CDR3 DNA sequence: TGTGCCAGCAGTTTCTCAACCGGGACATCCTACGAGCAGTACTTC. Translating it yields CASSFSTGTSYEQYF.